This TCR beta chain was identified during a study of T cells in Graves' hyperthyroidism and ophthalmopathy. Overall study context: Peripheral blood collection took place at initial diagnosis, before any treatment.

Graves' hyperthyroidism qualified as stable when ophthalmopathy did not progress within 18 months. From roughly 10 ml of fresh peripheral blood, PBMCs were isolated. Regarding the study as a whole: Before onset, by a median of approximately 6.2 months, the model predicted ophthalmopathy.

Amplification targeted TCR beta CDR3 regions from RNA transcripts. The TCR CDR3 first-round RT-PCR relied on the HTBI primer set. TCRdb itself ran the multiplex PCR reads through MiXCR, one entry per CDR3 protein. The sample shows approximately 200,000 distinct CDR3 sequences, about 18% of them seen only once. Turning to this clonotype: What it binds is unknown.

Germline loops: CDR1 SGDLS, CDR2 YYNGEE. V lost 1 base, J lost 1 base, and 8 bases lay in between. The CDR3 has 14 amino acids. The sequence derives from a middle-aged man with Graves' hyperthyroidism. Material: blood. The genes are TRBV9 and TRBJ1-1; possibly TRBD1 for D (6 bases). CDR3 protein: CASSVLTGNTEAFF. Here the CDR3 DNA reads TGTGCCAGCAGCGTACTGACAGGGAACACTGAAGCTTTCTTT.